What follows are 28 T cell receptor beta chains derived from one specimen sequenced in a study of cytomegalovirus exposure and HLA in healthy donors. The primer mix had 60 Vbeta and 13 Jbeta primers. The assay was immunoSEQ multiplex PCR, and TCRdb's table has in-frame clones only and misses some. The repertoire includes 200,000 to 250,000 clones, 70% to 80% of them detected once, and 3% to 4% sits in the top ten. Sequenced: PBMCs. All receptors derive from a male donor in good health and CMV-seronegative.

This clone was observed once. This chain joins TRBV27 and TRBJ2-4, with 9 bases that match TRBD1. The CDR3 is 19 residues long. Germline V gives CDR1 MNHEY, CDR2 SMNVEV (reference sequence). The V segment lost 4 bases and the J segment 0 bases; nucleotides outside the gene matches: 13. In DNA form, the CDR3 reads TGTGCCAGCAGTTCCCGCCTCGGGACAGGGTTGCTAGCCAAAAACATTCAGTACTTC. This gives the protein CASSSRLGTGLLAKNIQYF.

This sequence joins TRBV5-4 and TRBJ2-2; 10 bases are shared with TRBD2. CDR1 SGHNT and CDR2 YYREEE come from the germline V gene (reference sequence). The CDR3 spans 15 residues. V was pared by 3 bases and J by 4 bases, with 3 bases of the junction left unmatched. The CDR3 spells CASSYSGRSTGELFF. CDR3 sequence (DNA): TGTGCCAGCAGCTATAGCGGGAGGAGCACCGGGGAGCTGTTTTTT.

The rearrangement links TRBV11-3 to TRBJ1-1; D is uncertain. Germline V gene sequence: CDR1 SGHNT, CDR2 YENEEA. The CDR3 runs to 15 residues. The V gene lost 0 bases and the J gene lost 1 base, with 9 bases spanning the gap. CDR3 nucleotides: TGTGCCAGCAGCTTAGACGGTCGGGGGAACACTGAAGCTTTCTTT. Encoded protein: CASSLDGRGNTEAFF. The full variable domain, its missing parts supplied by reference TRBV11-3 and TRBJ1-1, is EAGVVQSPRYKIIEKKQPVAFWCNPISGHNTLYWYLQNLGQGPELLIRYENEEAVDDSQLPKDRFSAERLKGVDSTLKIQPAELGDSAVYLCASSLDGRGNTEAFFGQGTRLTVV.

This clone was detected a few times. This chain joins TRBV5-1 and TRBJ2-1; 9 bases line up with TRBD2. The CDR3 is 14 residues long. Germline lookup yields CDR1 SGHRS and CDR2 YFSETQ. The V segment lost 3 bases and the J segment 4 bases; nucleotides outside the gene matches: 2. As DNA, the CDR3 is TGCGCCAGCAGCTCGGGACTAGCTTACAATGAGCAGTTCTTC. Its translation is CASSSGLAYNEQFF.

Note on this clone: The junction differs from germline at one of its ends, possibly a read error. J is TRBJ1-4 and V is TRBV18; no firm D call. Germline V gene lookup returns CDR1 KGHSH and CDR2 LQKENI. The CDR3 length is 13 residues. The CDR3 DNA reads TGTGCCAGCCCACCTCGGCCAGGAGAAAAACTGTTTTTT. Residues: CASPPRPGEKLFF. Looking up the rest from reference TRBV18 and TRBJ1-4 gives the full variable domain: NAGVMQNPRHLVRRRGQEARLRCSPMKGHSHVYWYRQLPEEGLKFMVYLQKENIIDESGMPKERFSAEFPKEGPSILRIQQVVRGDSAAYFCASPPRPGEKLFFGSGTQLSVL.

This CDR3 reads CASSYSSGNSPLHF. CDR3 in DNA: TGTGCCAGCAGTTACTCTTCCGGGAATTCACCCCTCCACTTT. The chain carries TRBV6-5 and TRBJ1-6, with unresolved D. Germline V lookup: CDR1 MNHEY, CDR2 SVGAGI. V was shortened by 0 bases and J by 7 bases, with 7 bases between the two germline ends. The length of the CDR3 is 14 residues.

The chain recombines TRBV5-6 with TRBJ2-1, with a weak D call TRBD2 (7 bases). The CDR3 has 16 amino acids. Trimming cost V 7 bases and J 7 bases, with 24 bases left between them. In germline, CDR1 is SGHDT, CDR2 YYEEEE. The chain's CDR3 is CASRRTGAGERNEQFF. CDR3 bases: TGTGCCAGCCGGAGGACGGGGGCGGGAGAACGTAATGAGCAGTTCTTC.

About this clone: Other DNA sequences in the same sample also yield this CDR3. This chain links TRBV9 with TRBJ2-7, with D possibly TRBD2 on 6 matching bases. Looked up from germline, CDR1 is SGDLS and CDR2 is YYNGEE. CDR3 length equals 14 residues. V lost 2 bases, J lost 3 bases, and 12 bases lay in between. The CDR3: CASSVGGSGYEQYF. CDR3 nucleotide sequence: TGTGCCAGCAGCGTGGGGGGTTCTGGCTACGAGCAGTACTTC.

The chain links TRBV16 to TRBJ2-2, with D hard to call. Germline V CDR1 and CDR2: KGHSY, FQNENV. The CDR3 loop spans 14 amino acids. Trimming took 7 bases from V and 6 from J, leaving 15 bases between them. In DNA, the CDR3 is TGTGCCAGCACCCTTCCTCCGGGTTCCGGGGAGCTGTTTTTT. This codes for CASTLPPGSGELFF.

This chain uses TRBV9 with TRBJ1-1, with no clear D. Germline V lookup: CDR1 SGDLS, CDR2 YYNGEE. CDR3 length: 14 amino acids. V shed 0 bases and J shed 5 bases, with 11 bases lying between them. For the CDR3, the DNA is TGTGCCAGCAGCGTAGGAGGAGTAGCAACTGAAGCTTTCTTT. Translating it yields CASSVGGVATEAFF.

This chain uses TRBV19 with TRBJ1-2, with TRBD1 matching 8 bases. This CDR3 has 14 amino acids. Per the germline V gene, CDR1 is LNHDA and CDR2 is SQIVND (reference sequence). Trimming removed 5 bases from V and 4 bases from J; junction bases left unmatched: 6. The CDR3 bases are TGTGCCAGTAGTGTGACAGGGGCCGCCTATGGCTACACCTTC. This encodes CASSVTGAAYGYTF.

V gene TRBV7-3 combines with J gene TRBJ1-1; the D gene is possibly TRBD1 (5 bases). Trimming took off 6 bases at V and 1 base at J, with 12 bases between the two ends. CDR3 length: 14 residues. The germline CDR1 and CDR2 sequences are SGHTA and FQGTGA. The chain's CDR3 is CASSRKGQNTEAFF. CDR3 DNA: TGTGCCAGCAGTCGAAAGGGGCAGAACACTGAAGCTTTCTTT.

CDR3 DNA sequence: TGCAGCCTCGCCAGGTCAGATACGCAGTATTTT. It encodes CSLARSDTQYF. This chain joins TRBV29-1 and TRBJ2-3; no definite D call. Germline V gene data show CDR1 as SQVTM and CDR2 as ANQGSEA. Trimming removed 8 bases from V and 4 bases from J, with 10 bases in between. CDR3 length equals 11 residues.

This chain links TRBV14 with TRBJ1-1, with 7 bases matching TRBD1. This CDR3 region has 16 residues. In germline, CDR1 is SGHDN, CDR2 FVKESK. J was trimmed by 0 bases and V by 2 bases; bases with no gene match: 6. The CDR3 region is CASSQTGAEMNTEAFF. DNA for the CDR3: TGTGCCAGCAGCCAAACAGGGGCCGAAATGAACACTGAAGCTTTCTTT.

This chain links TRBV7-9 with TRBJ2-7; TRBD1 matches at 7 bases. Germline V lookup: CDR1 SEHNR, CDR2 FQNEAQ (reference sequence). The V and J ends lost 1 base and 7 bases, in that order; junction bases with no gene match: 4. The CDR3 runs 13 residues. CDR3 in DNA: TGTGCCAGCAGCTTAGGACAGGGAAGAGAGCAGTACTTC. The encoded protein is CASSLGQGREQYF.

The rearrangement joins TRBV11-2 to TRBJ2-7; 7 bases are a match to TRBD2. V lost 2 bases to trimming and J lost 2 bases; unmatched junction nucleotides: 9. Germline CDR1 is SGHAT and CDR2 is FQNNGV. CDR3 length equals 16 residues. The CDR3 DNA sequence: TGTGCCAGCAGCTTATCCCTCGGACTAGAGGCCTACGAGCAGTACTTC. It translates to CASSLSLGLEAYEQYF.

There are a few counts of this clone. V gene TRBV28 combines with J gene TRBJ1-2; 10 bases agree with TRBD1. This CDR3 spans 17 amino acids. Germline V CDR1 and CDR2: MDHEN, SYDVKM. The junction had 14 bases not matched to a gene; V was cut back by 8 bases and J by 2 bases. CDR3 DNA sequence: TGTGCCAGCGGCTCACTTCGGACAGGGGGTTCCAACTATGGCTACACCTTC. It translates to CASGSLRTGGSNYGYTF.

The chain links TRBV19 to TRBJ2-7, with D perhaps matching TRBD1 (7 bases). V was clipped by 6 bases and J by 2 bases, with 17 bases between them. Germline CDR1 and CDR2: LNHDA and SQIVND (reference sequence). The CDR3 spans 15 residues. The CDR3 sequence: CASSMGGQFTYEQYF. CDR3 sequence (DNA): TGTGCCAGTAGCATGGGGGGACAGTTCACCTACGAGCAGTACTTC. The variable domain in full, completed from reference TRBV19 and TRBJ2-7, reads DGGITQSPKYLFRKEGQNVTLSCEQNLNHDAMYWYRQDPGQGLRLIYYSQIVNDFQKGDIAEGYSVSREKKESFPLTVTSAQKNPTAFYLCASSMGGQFTYEQYFGPGTRLTVT.

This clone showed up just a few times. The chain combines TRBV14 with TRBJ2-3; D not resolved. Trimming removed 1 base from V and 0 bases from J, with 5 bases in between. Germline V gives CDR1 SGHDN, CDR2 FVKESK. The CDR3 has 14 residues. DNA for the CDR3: TGTGCCAGCAGCCAAGTCCAGAGCACAGATACGCAGTATTTT. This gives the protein CASSQVQSTDTQYF. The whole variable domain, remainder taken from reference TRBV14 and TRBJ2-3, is EAGVTQFPSHSVIEKGQTVTLRCDPISGHDNLYWYRRVMGKEIKFLLHFVKESKQDESGMPNNRFLAERTGGTYSTLKVQPAELEDSGVYFCASSQVQSTDTQYFGPGTRLTVL.

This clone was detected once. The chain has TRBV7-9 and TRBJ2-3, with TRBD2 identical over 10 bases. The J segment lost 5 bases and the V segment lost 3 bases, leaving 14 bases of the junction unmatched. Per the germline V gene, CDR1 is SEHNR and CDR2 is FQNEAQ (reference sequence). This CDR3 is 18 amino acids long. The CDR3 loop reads CASSFFVGSGRLGDTQYF. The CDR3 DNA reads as TGTGCCAGCAGCTTTTTCGTTGGTAGCGGGAGGTTGGGAGATACGCAGTATTTT.

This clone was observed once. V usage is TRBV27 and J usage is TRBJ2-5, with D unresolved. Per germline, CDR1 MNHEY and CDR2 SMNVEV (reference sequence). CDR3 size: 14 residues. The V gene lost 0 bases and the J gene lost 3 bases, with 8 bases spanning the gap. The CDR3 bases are TGTGCCAGCAGTTTATCGTGGCAGAAAGAGACCCAGTACTTC. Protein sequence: CASSLSWQKETQYF.

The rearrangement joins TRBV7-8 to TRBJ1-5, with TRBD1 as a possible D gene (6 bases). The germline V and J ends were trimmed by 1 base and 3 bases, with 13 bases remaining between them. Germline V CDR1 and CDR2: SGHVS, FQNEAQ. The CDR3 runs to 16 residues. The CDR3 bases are TGTGCCAGCAGCTTAGAAGGTACAGGGTTCAATCAGCCCCAGCATTTT. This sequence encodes CASSLEGTGFNQPQHF.

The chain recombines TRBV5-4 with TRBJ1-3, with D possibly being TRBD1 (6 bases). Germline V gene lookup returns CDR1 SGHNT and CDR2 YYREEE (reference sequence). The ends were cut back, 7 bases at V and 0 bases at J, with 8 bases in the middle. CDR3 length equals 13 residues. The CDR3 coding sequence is TGTGCCAGCCAGGGGAGCTCTGGAAACACCATATATTTT. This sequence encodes CASQGSSGNTIYF.

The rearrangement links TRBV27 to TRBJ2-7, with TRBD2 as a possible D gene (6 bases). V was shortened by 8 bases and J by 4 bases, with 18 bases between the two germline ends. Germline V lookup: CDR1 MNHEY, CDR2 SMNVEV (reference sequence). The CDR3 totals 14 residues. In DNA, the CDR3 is TGTGCCAGCGGGAGGCCGGGGTTCGGATACGAGCAGTACTTC. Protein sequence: CASGRPGFGYEQYF.

The CDR3 DNA follows: TGTGCCAGCAGTGACTCTGAAGGGGTTGCAGAAAAACTGTTTTTT. Translated: CASSDSEGVAEKLFF. The chain carries TRBV25-1 and TRBJ1-4, with a possible D match to TRBD1 (5 bases). Deletions cut 3 bases from V and 8 bases from J, with 16 bases between. CDR3 size: 15 residues. CDR1 and CDR2 (germline): MGHDK, SYGVNS. The entire variable domain, with the rest obtained from reference TRBV25-1 and TRBJ1-4, is as follows: EADIYQTPRYLVIGTGKKITLECSQTMGHDKMYWYQQDPGMELHLIHYSYGVNSTEKGDLSSESTVSRIRTEHFPLTLESARPSHTSQYLCASSDSEGVAEKLFFGSGTQLSVL.

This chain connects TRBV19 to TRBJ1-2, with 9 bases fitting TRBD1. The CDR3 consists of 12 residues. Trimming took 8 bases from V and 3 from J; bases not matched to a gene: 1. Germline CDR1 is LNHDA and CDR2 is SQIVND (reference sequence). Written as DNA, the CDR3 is TGTGCCAGTCGGACAGGGGACTATGGCTACACCTTC. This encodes CASRTGDYGYTF.

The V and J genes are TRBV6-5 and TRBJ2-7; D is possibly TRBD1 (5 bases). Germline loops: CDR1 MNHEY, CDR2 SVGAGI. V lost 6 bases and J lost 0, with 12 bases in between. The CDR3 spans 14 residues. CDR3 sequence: CASRRQGLSYEQYF. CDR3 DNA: TGTGCCAGCAGAAGGCAGGGCCTCTCCTACGAGCAGTACTTC.

The CDR3 DNA sequence: TGTGCCAGCAGTTCCCCAGCGGCCTGGGATGAGCAGTTCTTC. Amino acid sequence: CASSSPAAWDEQFF. V and J are TRBV27 and TRBJ2-1, with D tentatively TRBD2 (5 bases). The CDR3 has 14 amino acids. Germline CDR1 reads MNHEY; CDR2 reads SMNVEV (reference sequence). V was trimmed by 4 bases and J by 8 bases, leaving 15 bases between them.